The clone carrying this TCR beta chain appeared many times. Its target is unknown. This specimen belongs to a study of blood T cells in healthy people across ages. Study-level background: Capture via template switching afforded approximately one barcoded beta molecule per two T cells. General study points: It was the long-lived donors that had more naive CD4+ cells and higher diversity than aged donors. Naive and antigen-experienced cells could not be conclusively compared, given unsorted PBMCs.

With a J-beta primer mix and a sample-barcoded 5' primer, a second PCR ran about 6 to 11 cycles. TCRdb re-called the 5' RACE reads with MiXCR, one entry per CDR3 protein. The table lists over 1,500,000 distinct CDR3 sequences, roughly two fifths of them singletons. Total RNA extraction produced at least 5.5 micrograms (per sample) for the study. The CDR3 is 16 amino acids. Trimming took 0 bases from V and 1 from J, leaving 7 bases between them. Germline V gives CDR1 MNHEY, CDR2 SVGAGI. The sequence came from a human donor in good health. What was sequenced was blood. The V call is TRBV6-5, the J call TRBJ2-6; D is unclear. The CDR3 DNA follows: TGTGCCAGCAGTTACTCGAGCAGGTCTGGGGCCAACGTCCTGACTTTC. Translating gives CASSYSSRSGANVLTF.